These T cell receptor beta chains were read from a single sample in a study of Graves' ophthalmopathy and Graves' hyperthyroidism. Each CDR3 protein gets one entry after TCRdb re-called the multiplex PCR reads with MiXCR. This table has about 210,000 distinct CDR3 sequences, 25% to 35% appearing once. The sample was peripheral blood. The receptors derive from a middle-aged man with Graves' ophthalmopathy. Each CDR3 is given with its conserved first and last residue. D genes are given only for firm matches. Clone size, where shown, is once, few, many, or a class for clones that have expanded.

j_call | clone_size | d_call | v_call | cdr3_aa | cdr3_nt
TRBJ1-1 | many | - | TRBV12-3/TRBV12-4 | CASSSTTLNTEAFF | TGTGCCAGCAGTAGTACTACCTTGAACACTGAAGCTTTCTTT
TRBJ1-2 | few | - | TRBV6-2/TRBV6-3 | CASSGMGGYTF | TGTGCCAGCAGTGGGATGGGCGGCTACACCTTC
TRBJ1-1 | - | - | TRBV30 | CAWRFQGNTEAFF | TGTGCCTGGAGATTTCAGGGGAACACTGAAGCTTTCTTT
TRBJ2-6 | many | TRBD1 | TRBV12-3/TRBV12-4 | CASSPGQGASGANVLTF | TGTGCCAGCAGCCCGGGACAGGGGGCTTCTGGGGCCAACGTCCTGACTTTC
TRBJ2-5 | once | - | TRBV12-3/TRBV12-4 | CASSSGTHEGTQYF | TGTGCCAGCAGTTCCGGGACTCATGAAGGGACCCAGTACTTC
TRBJ1-6 | few | TRBD1 | TRBV6-5 | CASSYGGQGDSPLHF | TGTGCCAGCAGTTACGGGGGACAGGGGGATTCACCCCTCCACTTT
TRBJ1-3 | - | - | TRBV11-2 | CASSLGQISGNTIYF | TGTGCCAGCAGCTTAGGACAGATCTCTGGAAACACCATATATTTT
TRBJ1-5 | many | - | TRBV28 | CASSLNQPQHF | TGTGCCAGCAGTTTAAATCAGCCCCAGCATTTT
TRBJ2-7 | many | - | TRBV11-2 | CASSLAAPEQYF | TGTGCCAGCAGCTTAGCGGCGCCCGAGCAGTACTTC
TRBJ1-5 | many | TRBD1 | TRBV15 | CATSDRVNQPQHF | TGTGCCACCTCTGACAGGGTGAATCAACCCCAGCATTTT
TRBJ1-1 | many | - | TRBV20-1 | CSASGQWTEAFF | TGCAGTGCTAGTGGACAGTGGACTGAAGCTTTCTTT
TRBJ2-5 | many | TRBD1 | TRBV5-1 | CASSNPGQGGETQYF | TGCGCCAGCAGCAATCCGGGACAGGGAGGAGAGACCCAGTACTTC
TRBJ2-7 | - | TRBD2 | TRBV11-2 | CASSHLAGVIGYEQYF | TGTGCCAGCAGCCATCTAGCGGGAGTAATAGGCTACGAGCAGTACTTC
TRBJ1-6 | many | - | TRBV12-5 | CASGLADSNSPLHF | TGTGCTAGTGGTTTGGCCGACAGTAATTCACCCCTCCACTTT
TRBJ1-6 | - | - | TRBV12-3/TRBV12-4 | CASSNGGWNSPLHF | TGTGCCAGCAGCAACGGGGGGTGGAATTCACCCCTCCACTTT
TRBJ1-1 | many | - | TRBV10-3 | CAISAIPAVNTEAFF | TGTGCCATCAGTGCTATCCCCGCCGTGAACACTGAAGCTTTCTTT
TRBJ2-5 | - | TRBD1 | TRBV28 | CASRTGRATQYF | TGTGCCAGCAGGACAGGGAGAGCGACCCAGTACTTC
TRBJ1-2 | many | - | TRBV20-1 | CSARRGYYGYTF | TGCAGTGCCCGACGGGGCTACTATGGCTACACCTTC
TRBJ2-7 | - | TRBD2 | TRBV6-5 | CASSYSSGGASYEQYF | TGTGCCAGCAGTTACAGTAGCGGGGGGGCCAGTTACGAGCAGTACTTC
TRBJ1-5 | many | TRBD1 | TRBV7-6 | CASSLAGTGDQPQHF | TGTGCCAGCAGCTTAGCCGGGACAGGGGATCAGCCCCAGCATTTT
TRBJ1-2 | once | - | TRBV28 | CASSFMVRDYGYTF | TGTGCCAGCAGTTTTATGGTCAGGGACTATGGCTACACCTTC
TRBJ2-2 | many | TRBD2 | TRBV7-2 | CASSHRGLAGGRNTGELFF | TGTGCCAGCAGCCACCGAGGACTAGCGGGAGGGCGGAACACCGGGGAGCTGTTTTTT
TRBJ2-7 | many | - | TRBV28 | CASSSPGDREDEQYF | TGTGCCAGCAGTTCCCCAGGGGATAGGGAGGACGAGCAGTACTTC
TRBJ2-2 | many | - | TRBV27 | CASSLIYTGELFF | TGTGCCAGCAGCCTCATATACACCGGGGAGCTGTTTTTT
TRBJ1-3 | many | - | TRBV11-3 | CASSPGANSGNTIYF | TGTGCCAGCAGCCCCGGGGCGAACTCTGGAAACACCATATATTTT
TRBJ2-5 | - | TRBD2 | TRBV6-2/TRBV6-3 | CASSYGLAATLDGAQYF | TGTGCCAGCAGTTATGGACTAGCGGCTACTTTGGACGGGGCCCAGTACTTC
TRBJ2-7 | many | TRBD1 | TRBV5-6 | CASSGGTGISYEQYF | TGTGCCAGCAGCGGAGGGACAGGGATCTCCTACGAGCAGTACTTC
TRBJ2-5 | many | TRBD2 | TRBV28 | CASSLPARGGLETQYF | TGTGCCAGCAGTTTACCCGCGAGGGGAGGGTTAGAGACCCAGTACTTC
TRBJ1-3 | - | - | TRBV12-3/TRBV12-4 | CASTPIWISGNTIYF | TGTGCCAGCACGCCTATATGGATCTCTGGAAACACCATATATTTT
TRBJ2-7 | many | - | TRBV7-2 | CASSLRESYEQYF | TGTGCCAGCAGCTTACGGGAATCCTACGAGCAGTACTTC
TRBJ1-6 | - | - | TRBV6-1 | CASRSLAGGPWVGSPLHF | TGTGCCAGCAGATCCTTAGCTGGGGGGCCATGGGTCGGATCACCCCTCCACTTT